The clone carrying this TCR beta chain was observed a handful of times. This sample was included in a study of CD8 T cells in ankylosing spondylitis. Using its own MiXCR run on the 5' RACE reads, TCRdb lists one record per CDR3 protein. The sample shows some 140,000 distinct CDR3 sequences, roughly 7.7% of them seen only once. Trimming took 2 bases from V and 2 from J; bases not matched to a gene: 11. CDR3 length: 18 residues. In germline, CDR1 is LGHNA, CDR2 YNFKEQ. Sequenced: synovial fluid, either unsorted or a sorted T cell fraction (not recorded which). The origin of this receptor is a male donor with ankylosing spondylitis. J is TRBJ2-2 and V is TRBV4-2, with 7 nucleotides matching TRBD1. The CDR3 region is CASSQRINTGVNTGELFF. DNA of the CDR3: TGTGCCAGCAGCCAACGCATCAACACAGGGGTAAACACCGGGGAGCTGTTTTTT.